The 5 T cell receptor beta chains below were found in one sample sequenced in a study of blood T cell repertoires in COVID-19. Generated by immunoSEQ multiplex PCR, the TCRdb table keeps only in-frame clones and is missing some. This sample has about 160,000 clones; 70% to 90% occur once, and the top ten carry more than 3%. Specimen: peripheral blood. Receptors originate from a man between 65 and 85 years old with acute or convalescent COVID-19.

This clone showed up just a few times. The chain is built from TRBV27 and TRBJ2-4; 8 bases are a match to TRBD1. The germline CDR1 and CDR2 sequences are MNHEY and SMNVEV (reference sequence). This CDR3 contains 16 residues. V dropped 2 bases and J dropped 0; count of bases not matched to a gene: 3. The CDR3 here is CASSLAGGIAKNIQYF. As DNA, the CDR3 is TGTGCCAGCAGTTTAGCAGGGGGCATAGCCAAAAACATTCAGTACTTC.

This chain connects TRBV6-4 to TRBJ2-1; 13 positions match TRBD2. The CDR3 is 15 residues long. The ends lost 2 bases at V and 7 bases at J; junction bases unmatched: 2. CDR1 is MRHNA, CDR2 SNTAGT, per germline. CDR3 protein: CASSDAGLAGNEQFF. CDR3 nucleotide sequence: TGTGCCAGCAGTGACGCGGGACTAGCGGGAAATGAGCAGTTCTTC.

The rearrangement links TRBV5-1 to TRBJ1-1, with D hard to call. The CDR3 consists of 15 residues. V shed 0 bases and J shed 1 base, with 10 bases lying between them. CDR1 and CDR2 from the germline V gene are SGHRS and YFSETQ. CDR3 sequence reads: CASSLAVGSNTEAFF. The CDR3 bases are TGCGCCAGCAGCTTGGCCGTGGGCTCGAACACTGAAGCTTTCTTT.

The chain recombines TRBV19 with TRBJ2-2; 8 bases fit TRBD2. Germline V gives CDR1 LNHDA, CDR2 SQIVND (reference sequence). CDR3 length: 14 residues. Germline trimming cut 7 bases from V and 5 bases from J; bases unmatched to any gene: 6. The CDR3: CASIGREATGELFF. CDR3 in DNA: TGTGCCAGTATAGGGCGGGAGGCGACCGGGGAGCTGTTTTTT.

The chain couples TRBV5-1 to TRBJ1-6, with D possibly TRBD1 on 5 matching bases. Between the trimmed V and J ends, which lost 2 bases and 7 bases, there was a span of 16 bases. This CDR3 has 16 residues. Looked up from germline, CDR1 is SGHRS and CDR2 is YFSETQ. CDR3 residues: CASSFLPGMRNSPLHF. CDR3 in DNA: TGCGCCAGCAGCTTTCTTCCAGGGATGAGGAATTCACCCCTCCACTTT.